The rows below give T cell receptor beta chains drawn from one sample of a study of early T cells in non-severe SARS-CoV-2 infection. TCRdb used MiXCR to reprocess the 5' RACE reads, holding one entry per CDR3 protein. The sample records about 50,000 distinct CDR3 sequences, about a tenth being singletons. The sequencing here drew on whole blood, taken at baseline. The receptors were gathered from an adult who was a healthcare worker with PCR-confirmed SARS-CoV-2 infection or an uninfected control (not recorded which). Both conserved end residues are part of each CDR3. D genes are given only for firm matches. Not every row has a clone size; where given, it reads once, few, many or a size class.

J gene,D gene,V gene,clone size,CDR3 protein,CDR3 DNA
TRBJ2-7,-,TRBV5-1,few,CASSSYQPYEQYF,TGCGCCAGCAGCTCCTATCAACCCTACGAGCAGTACTTC
TRBJ1-1,-,TRBV19,many,CASSTLPGTLGTEAFF,TGTGCCAGTAGTACCCTGCCCGGGACGCTTGGGACTGAAGCTTTCTTT
TRBJ1-2,-,TRBV21-1,-,CASSRLAGTYDGYTF,TGTGCCAGCAGCCGTCTTGCCGGGACCTATGATGGCTACACCTTC
TRBJ2-4,-,TRBV7-8,-,CASSSEDRYIQYF,TGTGCCAGCAGCTCGGAGGACCGCTACATTCAGTACTTC
TRBJ2-4,TRBD1,TRBV6-4,-,CASSGFSGTGAYRAKNIQYF,TGTGCCAGCAGTGGTTTCTCCGGGACAGGGGCGTATCGAGCCAAAAACATTCAGTACTTC
TRBJ2-2,TRBD2,TRBV5-1,once,CASSPLGTSRTGELFF,TGCGCCAGCAGCCCCCTGGGGACTAGCAGGACCGGGGAGCTGTTTTTT
TRBJ2-1,-,TRBV2,-,CASSEDRYNEQFF,TGTGCCAGCAGTGAAGACAGATACAATGAGCAGTTCTTC
TRBJ2-1,TRBD2,TRBV3-1,few,CASSLLTSGNEQFF,TGTGCCAGCAGCCTGCTGACTAGCGGCAATGAGCAGTTCTTC
TRBJ2-1,TRBD2,TRBV7-2,many,CASSLSSSGRVEQFF,TGTGCCAGCAGCTTAAGTAGTAGCGGGAGGGTTGAGCAGTTCTTC
TRBJ2-7,-,TRBV6-1,-,CASSELGTYEQYF,TGTGCCAGCAGTGAACTCGGGACCTACGAGCAGTACTTC
TRBJ1-1,-,TRBV10-3,many,CAISGDPNTEAFF,TGTGCCATCAGCGGGGACCCGAACACTGAAGCTTTCTTT
TRBJ2-3,TRBD2,TRBV4-1,-,CASSQGTSGITDTQYF,TGCGCCAGCAGCCAAGGGACTAGCGGGATCACAGATACGCAGTATTTT
TRBJ2-2,TRBD2,TRBV20-1,-,CSATPGLAYTGELFF,TGCAGTGCCACTCCGGGACTAGCGTACACCGGGGAGCTGTTTTTT
TRBJ2-1,-,TRBV28,many,CASRGAPPGDEQFF,TGTGCCAGCAGAGGGGCCCCACCTGGGGATGAGCAGTTCTTC
TRBJ2-7,-,TRBV10-2,-,CASRTDYEQYF,TGCGCCAGCAGAACAGATTACGAGCAGTACTTC
TRBJ2-1,-,TRBV27,-,CASSLRPGSYNEQFF,TGTGCCAGCAGTTTACGGCCGGGGTCCTACAATGAGCAGTTCTTC
TRBJ1-4,-,TRBV3-1,-,CASSQARGAREKLFF,TGTGCCAGCAGCCAAGCCCGGGGGGCTCGTGAAAAACTGTTTTTT
TRBJ1-2,TRBD1,TRBV7-2,many,CASSSTLSGTGNGYTF,TGTGCCAGCAGCAGTACCCTCTCCGGGACAGGGAACGGCTACACCTTC
TRBJ2-7,-,TRBV5-1,-,CASSISGISYEQYF,TGCGCCAGCAGCATCAGCGGTATCTCCTACGAGCAGTACTTC
TRBJ2-1,TRBD1,TRBV20-1,-,CSAHRGNEQFF,TGCAGTGCTCACAGGGGGAATGAGCAGTTCTTC
TRBJ2-7,TRBD1,TRBV6-1,few,CASRDSSYEQYF,TGTGCCAGTAGGGACAGCTCCTACGAGCAGTACTTC
TRBJ2-1,TRBD1,TRBV5-6,many,CASSLEEGTGDEQFF,TGTGCCAGCAGCTTGGAAGAGGGGACAGGGGATGAGCAGTTCTTC
TRBJ2-1,TRBD1,TRBV9,-,CASSESPTGGYYNEQFF,TGTGCCAGCAGCGAAAGTCCGACAGGGGGCTACTACAATGAGCAGTTCTTC
TRBJ2-5,TRBD2,TRBV29-1,-,CSAARASGGETQYF,TGCAGCGCTGCCAGGGCTAGCGGGGGTGAGACCCAGTACTTC
TRBJ1-6,-,TRBV5-1,many,CASSAGTQDGNSPLHF,TGCGCCAGCAGCGCAGGGACGCAAGACGGTAATTCACCCCTCCACTTT
TRBJ2-2,TRBD2,TRBV7-8,-,CASSPSGAGELFF,TGTGCCAGCAGCCCGAGCGGGGCCGGGGAGCTGTTTTTT
TRBJ2-7,-,TRBV9,few,CASSYGGGSTYEQYF,TGTGCCAGCAGCTACGGGGGCGGGAGTACGTACGAGCAGTACTTC
TRBJ1-1,-,TRBV20-1,medium-sized,CSARSGYGNTEAFF,TGCAGTGCTAGGTCAGGGTACGGTAATACTGAAGCTTTCTTT
TRBJ2-3,-,TRBV5-1,-,CASAPDGERADTQYF,TGCGCCAGCGCCCCAGACGGGGAAAGGGCAGATACGCAGTATTTT
TRBJ2-2,TRBD2,TRBV7-6,many,CASSLSVGLAGGRELFF,TGTGCCAGCAGCTTATCTGTGGGACTAGCGGGAGGAAGGGAGCTGTTTTTT
TRBJ2-1,TRBD2,TRBV15,few,CATSRRTSGNSYNEQFF,TGTGCCACCAGCAGAAGGACTAGCGGAAACTCCTACAATGAGCAGTTCTTC
TRBJ2-3,-,TRBV4-3,-,CASSQAASDTQYF,TGCGCCAGCAGCCAAGCAGCCTCAGATACGCAGTATTTT
TRBJ1-1,-,TRBV28,-,CASTTGGMNTEAFF,TGTGCCAGCACAACGGGGGGGATGAACACTGAAGCTTTCTTT
TRBJ2-3,-,TRBV27,-,CASSFQTGADTQYF,TGTGCCAGCAGTTTTCAGACGGGGGCAGATACGCAGTATTTT
TRBJ2-3,TRBD1,TRBV18,-,CASSPVFSGTEMLTDTQYF,TGTGCCAGCTCACCGGTATTTTCCGGGACAGAGATGCTGACAGATACGCAGTATTTT
TRBJ2-3,-,TRBV10-2,few,CASSLTTDTQYF,TGCGCCAGCAGTTTAACCACAGATACGCAGTATTTT
TRBJ2-3,-,TRBV7-2,few,CASRTSSTDTQYF,TGTGCCAGCAGGACTAGTAGCACAGATACGCAGTATTTT
TRBJ2-5,-,TRBV2,many,CASSGSGRHKETQYF,TGTGCCAGCAGCGGGTCGGGACGCCACAAAGAGACCCAGTACTTC
TRBJ2-2,-,TRBV7-9,many,CASSLEASTGELFF,TGTGCCAGCAGCTTAGAGGCTTCCACCGGGGAGCTGTTTTTT
TRBJ2-7,TRBD1,TRBV9,many,CASSVGQVVYEQYF,TGTGCCAGCAGCGTTGGACAGGTCGTCTACGAGCAGTACTTC
TRBJ2-7,-,TRBV6-5,few,CASSPGPLREQYF,TGTGCCAGCAGTCCGGGGCCCCTCCGGGAGCAGTACTTC
TRBJ2-3,-,TRBV9,many,CASSVEYRGLTDTQYF,TGTGCCAGCAGCGTAGAGTATAGGGGTCTCACAGATACGCAGTATTTT
TRBJ2-7,-,TRBV3-1,-,CASSTFEYSYEQYF,TGTGCCAGCAGCACCTTCGAATACTCCTACGAGCAGTACTTC
TRBJ2-5,-,TRBV12-3/TRBV12-4,few,CASSVGGTQETQYF,TGTGCCAGCAGTGTAGGGGGTACGCAAGAGACCCAGTACTTC
TRBJ2-2,-,TRBV28,-,CASSLKGWNTGELFF,TGTGCCAGCAGTTTAAAAGGCTGGAACACCGGGGAGCTGTTTTTT
TRBJ2-7,-,TRBV27,-,CASSLSIPYEQYF,TGTGCCAGCAGTTTATCGATCCCATACGAGCAGTACTTC
TRBJ2-7,TRBD1,TRBV7-2,many,CASRPTGGTEQYF,TGTGCCAGCAGACCGACAGGGGGGACCGAGCAGTACTTC
TRBJ1-5,-,TRBV7-9,many,CASSADTSEQPQHF,TGTGCCAGCAGCGCGGACACCTCCGAGCAGCCCCAGCATTTT
TRBJ1-1,TRBD1,TRBV5-8,few,CASSPRQGLARDPFF,TGTGCCAGCAGCCCCCGACAGGGATTGGCCAGGGATCCTTTCTTT
TRBJ2-3,TRBD2,TRBV5-4,-,CASSTSGGNPTDTQYF,TGTGCCAGCAGCACTAGCGGGGGCAACCCCACAGATACGCAGTATTTT
TRBJ1-1,-,TRBV3-1,few,CASSRAGVPNTEAFF,TGTGCCAGCAGCCGGGCGGGGGTACCGAACACTGAAGCTTTCTTT
TRBJ2-5,-,TRBV7-9,many,CASSLFGAETQYF,TGTGCCAGCAGCTTATTCGGGGCAGAGACCCAGTACTTC
TRBJ2-3,TRBD2,TRBV20-1,-,CSATTLLAGVTDTQYF,TGCAGTGCAACTACCCTCCTAGCGGGGGTTACAGATACGCAGTATTTT
TRBJ2-7,TRBD2,TRBV7-2,few,CASSLLAGGYEQYF,TGTGCCAGCAGCTTACTAGCGGGGGGCTACGAGCAGTACTTC